These 24 T cell receptor beta chains were all obtained from the same sample, sequenced in a study of T cells in Graves' hyperthyroidism and ophthalmopathy. RNA transcripts were the template for amplifying TCR beta CDR3 regions. HTBI primers were used for first-round RT-PCR of the TCR CDR3. One entry per CDR3 protein, called by TCRdb with MiXCR from the multiplex PCR reads. The data hold more than 600,000 distinct CDR3 sequences, with approximately 16% observed a single time. Sequenced input: blood. The receptors stem from a man aged 18 to 30 with Graves' hyperthyroidism.

As DNA, the CDR3 is TGTGCCACCAATCCCCTGCCTGGATTTTACAATGAGCAGTTCTTC. Amino acid sequence: CATNPLPGFYNEQFF. V is TRBV27 and J is TRBJ2-1, with unresolved D. Trimming left V 10 bases short and J 4 bases short, with 20 bases between. Germline V gene sequence: CDR1 MNHEY, CDR2 SMNVEV (reference sequence). This CDR3 comprises 15 residues.

In this sample, this clonotype turned up many times. The chain uses TRBV6-1 and TRBJ2-1; D is possibly TRBD2 (6 bases). This CDR3 spans 18 amino acids. Germline assignment: CDR1 MNHNS and CDR2 SASEGT. The V end was cut by 5 bases, the J end by 3 bases, with 23 bases between. CDR3 nucleotide sequence: TGTGCCAGCAGTCGCGCGGGAATACCTCAGGGTAACTACAATGAGCAGTTCTTC. It translates to CASSRAGIPQGNYNEQFF.

This clonotype was seen at least ten times. V usage is TRBV18 and J usage is TRBJ2-1; 7 bases line up with TRBD2. CDR1 is KGHSH, CDR2 LQKENI, per germline. Trimming cost V 2 bases and J 3 bases; bases outside gene matches: 7. This CDR3 region has 16 residues. DNA of the CDR3: TGTGCCAGCTCACCAGCGGGCGGGAGTCGCTACAATGAGCAGTTCTTC. Translating it yields CASSPAGGSRYNEQFF. Looking up the rest from reference TRBV18 and TRBJ2-1 gives the full variable domain: NAGVMQNPRHLVRRRGQEARLRCSPMKGHSHVYWYRQLPEEGLKFMVYLQKENIIDESGMPKERFSAEFPKEGPSILRIQQVVRGDSAAYFCASSPAGGSRYNEQFFGPGTRLTVL.

This clonotype was seen ten or more times. The gene calls are TRBV29-1 and TRBJ2-1; 10 nucleotides agree with TRBD2. V lost 3 bases and J lost 8; bases outside the gene matches: 7. Germline-derived CDR1 and CDR2 are SQVTM and ANQGSEA. This CDR3 has 14 amino acids. This CDR3 is CSVDGLAGDYEQFF. CDR3 in DNA: TGCAGCGTTGATGGGCTAGCGGGAGATTATGAGCAGTTCTTC.

This clonotype was seen at least ten times. The rearrangement links TRBV30 to TRBJ1-6; D not certain. The CDR3 spans 11 residues. Trimming stripped 1 base from V and 12 bases from J, with 7 bases between. Germline CDR1 is GTSNPN and CDR2 is SVGIG (reference sequence). CDR3: CAWSETLPLHF. For the CDR3, the DNA is TGTGCCTGGAGTGAGACGTTACCCCTCCACTTT.

V gene TRBV12-5 combines with J gene TRBJ2-3, with D perhaps matching TRBD1 or TRBD2 (5 bases each). Germline lookup yields CDR1 LGHNT and CDR2 FRNRAP. The CDR3 is 16 amino acids. The V and J ends lost 0 bases and 2 bases respectively, with 12 bases between them. The CDR3 DNA is TGTGCTAGTGGTTTGGTAGGGGTTAGCGACACAGATACGCAGTATTTT. Its protein product is CASGLVGVSDTDTQYF.

The rearrangement links TRBV20-1 to TRBJ1-5; 10 nucleotides agree with TRBD1. This CDR3 has 14 amino acids. V shed 4 bases, J shed 6 bases, and the junction held 6 bases outside the gene matches. Looked up from germline, CDR1 is DFQATT and CDR2 is SNEGSKA (reference sequence). Written as DNA, the CDR3 is TGCAGTGCTACGGGGACAGGGGCGTTTCAGCCCCAGCATTTT. Protein sequence: CSATGTGAFQPQHF.

The chain combines TRBV28 with TRBJ1-5, with 11 nucleotides matching TRBD1. Trimming cost V 6 bases and J 6 bases; bases outside gene matches: 7. Germline loops: CDR1 MDHEN, CDR2 SYDVKM. The length of the CDR3 is 15 residues. The CDR3 region is CASRSGTGGFQPQHF. The CDR3 coding sequence is TGTGCCAGCAGATCCGGGACAGGGGGTTTTCAGCCCCAGCATTTT.

This clonotype turned up a few times. The chain joins TRBV12-5 to TRBJ2-1; no clear D gene. The CDR3 has 14 residues. Trimming left V 8 bases short and J 1 base short, with 12 bases between. Germline-derived CDR1 and CDR2 are LGHNT and FRNRAP. CDR3 sequence: CASIQLTSYNEQFF. CDR3 bases: TGTGCTAGTATCCAGCTCACTTCCTACAATGAGCAGTTCTTC.

This clonotype was seen repeatedly, ten times or more. This rearrangement joins TRBV6-1 to TRBJ1-2; TRBD1 aligns across 7 bases. This CDR3 comprises 16 residues. J lost 5 bases, V lost 6 bases, and 15 bases had no gene match. Germline V gene lookup returns CDR1 MNHNS and CDR2 SASEGT. The CDR3, as DNA: TGTGCCAGCAGGGAGACAGGGCAGTCTGTGCCGTATGGCTACACCTTC. Its protein product is CASRETGQSVPYGYTF.

This clonotype was observed many times. V and J are TRBV11-2 and TRBJ2-5, with D perhaps matching TRBD2 (6 bases). V lost 3 bases and J 2 bases, leaving 13 bases between the germline ends. The germline CDR1 and CDR2 sequences are SGHAT and FQNNGV. The CDR3 is made up of 15 amino acids. For the CDR3, the DNA is TGTGCCAGCAGCTTGACGGGGGATCTTCAAGAGACCCAGTACTTC. Its translation: CASSLTGDLQETQYF.

This clonotype has a handful of counts. The chain carries TRBV25-1 and TRBJ2-7; 12 bases line up with TRBD1. Germline lookup yields CDR1 MGHDK and CDR2 SYGVNS. The CDR3 has 15 residues. J was trimmed by 5 bases and V by 3 bases; bases with no gene match: 5. The CDR3: CASSDPGTGGDEQYF. Written as DNA, the CDR3 is TGTGCCAGCAGTGACCCCGGGACAGGGGGCGACGAGCAGTACTTC.

There are many counts of this clonotype. The chain employs TRBV27 and TRBJ2-3, with 8 bases fitting TRBD2. This CDR3 spans 16 amino acids. CDR1 and CDR2 from the germline V gene are MNHEY and SMNVEV (reference sequence). Germline trimming cut 1 base from V and 6 bases from J; bases unmatched to any gene: 9. CDR3 loop: CASSLWTGGPGDTQYF. The CDR3 nucleotides read TGTGCCAGCAGTTTATGGACGGGAGGGCCAGGGGATACGCAGTATTTT.

This rearrangement joins TRBV28 to TRBJ1-5, with no clear D. CDR1 and CDR2 from the germline V gene are MDHEN and SYDVKM. V was shortened by 5 bases and J by 5 bases, with 19 bases between the two germline ends. The CDR3 extends over 16 amino acids. The CDR3 DNA follows: TGTGCCAGCAGTCGCTCGCCCGGTCGCGTTTATCAGCCCCAGCATTTT. Amino acids: CASSRSPGRVYQPQHF. The full variable domain, with the rest looked up from reference TRBV28 and TRBJ1-5, is DVKVTQSSRYLVKRTGEKVFLECVQDMDHENMFWYRQDPGLGLRLIYFSYDVKMKEKGDIPEGYSVSREKKERFSLILESASTNQTSMYLCASSRSPGRVYQPQHFGDGTRLSIL.

This rearrangement joins TRBV6-5 to TRBJ1-2, with D unresolved. With 4 bases removed from V and 3 bases from J, the gap between germline ends came to 15 bases. The CDR3 totals 15 residues. CDR1 is MNHEY and CDR2 is SVGAGI in the germline V gene. CDR3 nucleotide sequence: TGTGCCAGCAGTTCCCCCGGCCAGTCGGACTATGGCTACACCTTC. It codes for CASSSPGQSDYGYTF.

The V and J genes are TRBV4-2 and TRBJ1-2; no clear D gene. The CDR3 is 17 residues long. V lost 0 bases to trimming and J lost 4 bases, with 18 bases between them. Germline V lookup: CDR1 LGHNA, CDR2 YNFKEQ. The CDR3 reads CASSQDPGGQSGYGYTF. The DNA of the CDR3 is TGTGCCAGCAGCCAAGATCCCGGTGGCCAATCTGGCTATGGCTACACCTTC.

This clonotype was found many times. The V and J genes are TRBV7-3 and TRBJ2-2, with D hard to call. The V gene's germline CDR1 is SGHTA and CDR2 FQGTGA. The germline V and J ends were trimmed by 5 bases and 7 bases, with 8 bases remaining between them. This CDR3 has 12 amino acids. CDR3 in amino acids: CASSLMNGELFF. DNA for the CDR3: TGTGCCAGCAGCCTCATGAACGGGGAGCTGTTTTTT. Full variable domain (remainder filled in from reference TRBV7-3 and TRBJ2-2): GAGVSQTPSNKVTEKGKYVELRCDPISGHTALYWYRQSLGQGPEFLIYFQGTGAADDSGLPNDRFFAVRPEGSVSTLKIQRTERGDSAVYLCASSLMNGELFFGEGSRLTVL.

The rearrangement joins TRBV20-1 to TRBJ2-1; D may be TRBD2 (5 bases). Trimming cost V 5 bases and J 12 bases, with 11 bases left between them. The CDR3 runs 10 residues. The germline V gene encodes CDR1 DFQATT and CDR2 SNEGSKA (reference sequence). In DNA form, the CDR3 reads TGCAGTGCTTACCGGGATTCGCAGTTCTTC. This gives the protein CSAYRDSQFF.

This clonotype has only a few counts. This rearrangement joins TRBV19 to TRBJ2-7, with 10 bases lining up with TRBD1. CDR3 length equals 15 residues. With V trimmed by 6 bases and J by 4 bases, 9 bases remained unmatched. Germline CDR1 LNHDA, CDR2 SQIVND (reference sequence). CDR3 sequence: CASSPLGQGFYEQYF. CDR3 coding DNA: TGTGCCAGTAGCCCATTGGGACAGGGGTTTTACGAGCAGTACTTC. Looking up the rest from reference TRBV19 and TRBJ2-7 gives the full variable domain: DGGITQSPKYLFRKEGQNVTLSCEQNLNHDAMYWYRQDPGQGLRLIYYSQIVNDFQKGDIAEGYSVSREKKESFPLTVTSAQKNPTAFYLCASSPLGQGFYEQYFGPGTRLTVT.

This clonotype was seen more than once but under ten times. The V and J genes are TRBV29-1 and TRBJ2-3; 12 bases are shared with TRBD2. J lost 2 bases, V lost 0 bases, and 6 bases had no gene match. There are 17 residues in the CDR3. The germline V gene encodes CDR1 SQVTM and CDR2 ANQGSEA. The CDR3 region is CSVEDSGLAGFTDTQYF. DNA of the CDR3: TGCAGCGTTGAAGATTCGGGACTAGCGGGCTTCACAGATACGCAGTATTTT.

The chain recombines TRBV7-9 with TRBJ1-3; D ambiguous. The ends were cut back, 5 bases at V and 4 bases at J, with 15 bases in the middle. Germline CDR1 reads SEHNR; CDR2 reads FQNEAQ (reference sequence). This CDR3 spans 15 amino acids. The CDR3 reads CASSLRPLEGNTIYF. The CDR3 DNA is TGTGCCAGCAGCCTACGGCCCCTTGAGGGAAACACCATATATTTT. Based on the CDR3 plus reference TRBV7-9 and TRBJ1-3, the full variable domain is DTGVSQNPRHKITKRGQNVTFRCDPISEHNRLYWYRQTLGQGPEFLTYFQNEAQLEKSRLLSDRFSAERPKGSFSTLEIQRTEQGDSAMYLCASSLRPLEGNTIYFGEGSWLTVV.

This clonotype was found a few times. This chain uses TRBV5-1 with TRBJ1-4; perhaps TRBD1 as D (6 bases). Germline values: CDR1 SGHRS, CDR2 YFSETQ. The CDR3 length is 14 residues. V gave up 0 bases and J gave up 8 bases, with 11 bases separating them. CDR3 residues: CASSLEAGVEKLFF. As DNA, the CDR3 is TGCGCCAGCAGCTTGGAGGCAGGGGTCGAAAAACTGTTTTTT.

This clonotype was seen many times. The gene calls are TRBV5-5 and TRBJ1-5; 7 nucleotides agree with TRBD1. Trimming cost V 4 bases and J 2 bases; bases outside gene matches: 6. Looked up from germline, CDR1 is SGHKS and CDR2 is YYEKEE (reference sequence). The length of the CDR3 is 15 residues. Here the CDR3 reads CASSITGDRNQPQHF. The CDR3 nucleotides read TGTGCCAGCAGCATAACAGGGGATCGCAATCAGCCCCAGCATTTT.

This chain's CDR3 is CASSVAERANTEAFF. The CDR3 DNA sequence: TGTGCCAGCAGCGTAGCCGAGAGAGCAAACACTGAAGCTTTCTTT. The chain couples TRBV9 to TRBJ1-1, with D unclear. Germline CDR1 reads SGDLS; CDR2 reads YYNGEE. V was clipped by 0 bases and J by 2 bases, with 11 bases between them. The CDR3 has 15 residues.